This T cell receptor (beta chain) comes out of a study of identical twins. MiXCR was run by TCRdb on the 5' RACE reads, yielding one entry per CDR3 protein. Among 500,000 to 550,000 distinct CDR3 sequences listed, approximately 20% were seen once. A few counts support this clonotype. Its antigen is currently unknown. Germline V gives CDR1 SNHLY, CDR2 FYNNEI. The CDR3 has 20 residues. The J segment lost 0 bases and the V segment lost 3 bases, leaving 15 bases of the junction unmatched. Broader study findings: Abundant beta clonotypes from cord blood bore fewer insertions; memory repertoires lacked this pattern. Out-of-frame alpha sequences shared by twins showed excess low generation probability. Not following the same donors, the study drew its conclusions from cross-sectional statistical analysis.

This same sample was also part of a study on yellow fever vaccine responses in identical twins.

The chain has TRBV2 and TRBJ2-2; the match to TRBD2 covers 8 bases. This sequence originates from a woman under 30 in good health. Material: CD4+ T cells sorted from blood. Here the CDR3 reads CASSDSGTRPNLPNTGELFF. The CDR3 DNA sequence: TGTGCCAGCAGTGACTCCGGGACTAGGCCTAACTTGCCGAACACCGGGGAGCTGTTTTTT.